Listed below are T cell receptor beta chains from one sample, sequenced in a study of blood T cell repertoires in COVID-19. TCRdb's copy holds only in-frame clones and misses some; the assay was immunoSEQ multiplex PCR. Of 150,000 to 200,000 clones listed, about four fifths are singletons. Sequencing was carried out using peripheral blood. Receptors were obtained from a woman over 75 with COVID-19, enrolled during active disease. The CDR3 runs from the conserved cysteine through the conserved F or W. The D gene is left open where the match is weak. Clone size is shown for a subset of rows, as once, few, many or a class of expanded clone.

TRBV19	NA	NA	TRBJ1-4	CASSIGGTDNEKLFF	TGTGCCAGTAGTATTGGGGGGACGGACAATGAAAAACTGTTTTTT
TRBV2	NA	TRBD1	TRBJ2-3	CASSGATGFRTDTQYF	TGTGCCAGCAGTGGGGCGACAGGGTTTAGAACAGATACGCAGTATTTT
TRBV5-4	NA	TRBD2	TRBJ2-7	CASSLREAAEQYF	TGTGCCAGCAGCTTGCGGGAGGCCGCCGAGCAGTACTTC
TRBV2	NA	TRBD1	TRBJ1-6	CASTQRQGLNSPLHF	TGTGCCAGCACACAACGACAGGGCCTTAATTCACCCCTCCACTTT
TRBV14	NA	NA	TRBJ1-1	CASKSWRGNMNTEAFF	TGTGCCAGCAAGAGCTGGAGGGGCAATATGAACACTGAAGCTTTCTTT
TRBV7-2	NA	NA	TRBJ2-7	CASSLGLNYEQYF	TGTGCCAGCAGCTTAGGACTGAACTACGAGCAGTACTTC
TRBV5-4	few	NA	TRBJ2-5	CASSLVSAAQETQYF	TGTGCCAGCAGCTTGGTATCGGCGGCACAAGAGACCCAGTACTTC
TRBV6-5	NA	TRBD1	TRBJ1-5	CASSETGGGQPQHF	TGTGCCAGCAGCGAGACAGGGGGCGGACAGCCCCAGCATTTT
TRBV2	NA	NA	TRBJ1-5	CASKGIVGGNQPQHF	TGTGCCAGCAAAGGAATCGTAGGGGGCAATCAGCCCCAGCATTTT
TRBV29-1	NA	TRBD1	TRBJ1-1	CGTGTGGTEAFF	TGCGGGACCGGGACAGGGGGCACTGAAGCTTTCTTT
TRBV18	NA	TRBD1	TRBJ1-6	CASSLRTGVNSPLHF	TGTGCCAGCTCACTGAGGACAGGGGTTAATTCACCCCTCCACTTT
TRBV7-2	few	NA	TRBJ2-7	CASSLGPGSEQYF	TGTGCCAGCAGCTTAGGTCCGGGTTCCGAGCAGTACTTC
TRBV24-1	few	NA	TRBJ1-5	CATSGQPNQPQHF	TGTGCCACCAGCGGACAGCCCAATCAGCCCCAGCATTTT
TRBV7-9	NA	TRBD1	TRBJ1-2	CASSLTDRGSWDYGYTF	TGTGCCAGCAGCTTAACAGACAGGGGGTCTTGGGACTATGGCTACACCTTC
TRBV28	NA	TRBD2	TRBJ2-7	CASSLFRTSGTNGYEQYF	TGTGCCAGCAGTTTATTCCGGACTAGCGGGACTAACGGTTACGAGCAGTACTTC
TRBV5-1	NA	NA	TRBJ1-3	CASSRQANGDTIYF	TGCGCCAGCAGTCGTCAGGCAAACGGGGACACCATATATTTT
TRBV5-1	once	TRBD2	TRBJ2-4	CASMEREGGGKNIQYF	TGCGCCAGCATGGAGCGGGAGGGAGGTGGCAAAAACATTCAGTACTTC
TRBV21-1	NA	NA	TRBJ2-4	CASTSPAIAKNIQYF	TGTGCCAGCACATCTCCCGCTATAGCCAAAAACATTCAGTACTTC
TRBV5-5	NA	NA	TRBJ2-1	CASSLGSGVVENNEQFF	TGTGCCAGCAGCTTAGGTTCCGGGGTAGTGGAGAACAATGAGCAGTTCTTC
TRBV24-1	NA	TRBD1	TRBJ1-1	CATSDNLRDRQRSTEAFF	TGTGCCACCAGTGATAATCTTCGGGACAGACAAAGGAGCACTGAAGCTTTCTTT
TRBV7-2	NA	NA	TRBJ2-3	CASSLAGLPDTQYF	TGTGCCAGCAGCTTAGCGGGGCTCCCAGATACGCAGTATTTT
TRBV19	NA	NA	TRBJ1-2	CASRPLSHYGYTF	TGTGCCAGTAGACCACTCTCGCATTATGGCTACACCTTC
TRBV7-8	few	TRBD1	TRBJ1-2	CASSLWTGDYGYTF	TGTGCCAGCAGCTTATGGACAGGGGACTATGGCTACACCTTC
TRBV3-1/TRBV3-2	NA	TRBD2	TRBJ2-5	CASSPGTSGRVETQYF	TGTGCCAGCAGCCCTGGGACTAGCGGGAGGGTGGAGACCCAGTACTTC
TRBV7-9	NA	NA	TRBJ2-2	CASKEFSGVKTGELFF	TGTGCCAGCAAGGAGTTTAGCGGTGTGAAGACCGGGGAGCTGTTTTTT
TRBV28	NA	NA	TRBJ1-6	CASSQVQGGSPLHF	TGTGCCAGCAGTCAAGTACAGGGTGGCTCACCCCTCCACTTT
TRBV9	once	NA	TRBJ2-3	CASSAGSTDTQYF	TGTGCCAGCAGCGCAGGGAGCACAGATACGCAGTATTTT
TRBV4-1	few	NA	TRBJ1-2	CASSQGQGYGYTF	TGCGCCAGCAGCCAGGGGCAGGGCTATGGCTACACCTTC
TRBV10-3	NA	TRBD1	TRBJ1-2	CAISESGQGPHYGYTF	TGTGCCATCAGTGAGTCCGGACAGGGGCCCCACTATGGCTACACCTTC
TRBV5-5	NA	TRBD2	TRBJ2-7	CASSLVAGGGYEQYF	TGTGCCAGCAGCTTAGTAGCGGGAGGGGGCTACGAGCAGTACTTC
TRBV11-2	NA	TRBD1	TRBJ1-6	CASSFRTGLTLATNSPLHF	TGTGCCAGCAGCTTCAGGACAGGACTCACGTTGGCCACAAATTCACCCCTCCACTTT
TRBV5-1	NA	NA	TRBJ2-7	CASRLDRAGLQYF	TGCGCCAGCAGACTTGACAGGGCGGGATTGCAGTACTTC
TRBV2	few	NA	TRBJ2-7	CASSVSGEQYF	TGTGCCAGCAGTGTATCCGGGGAGCAGTACTTC
TRBV7-9	NA	TRBD2	TRBJ2-3	CASSLTSGSTDTQYF	TGTGCCAGCAGCTTAACTAGCGGGAGCACAGATACGCAGTATTTT
TRBV2	NA	NA	TRBJ2-1	CASSGGGLSYNEQFF	TGTGCCAGCAGTGGGGGGGGGCTCTCCTACAATGAGCAGTTCTTC
TRBV14	NA	NA	TRBJ1-3	CASSQDGPFTGRSGNTIYF	TGTGCCAGCAGCCAAGATGGACCCTTCACAGGTCGCTCTGGAAACACCATATATTTT
TRBV7-2	few	NA	TRBJ1-6	CASSLARSSYNSPLHF	TGTGCCAGCAGCCTAGCGAGGAGCTCCTATAATTCACCCCTCCACTTT
TRBV6-5	NA	NA	TRBJ1-5	CASREGGSNQPQHF	TGTGCCAGCAGGGAGGGGGGGAGCAATCAGCCCCAGCATTTT
TRBV28	NA	NA	TRBJ1-5	CASSSDINSNQPQHF	TGTGCCAGCAGTTCCGACATTAATAGCAATCAGCCCCAGCATTTT
TRBV5-4	NA	NA	TRBJ1-2	CASTSEGSVGYTF	TGTGCCAGCACCTCGGAGGGGTCGGTTGGCTACACCTTC
TRBV7-9	NA	TRBD1	TRBJ1-2	CASSYKDRGYGYTF	TGTGCCAGCAGCTACAAGGACAGGGGGTATGGCTACACCTTC
TRBV19	NA	NA	TRBJ2-3	CASSPSWREGTDTQYF	TGTGCCAGTAGCCCCAGTTGGAGGGAGGGCACAGATACGCAGTATTTT
TRBV5-6	NA	TRBD2	TRBJ2-3	CASSQTGTSGTDTQYF	TGTGCCAGCAGCCAAACCGGGACTAGCGGCACAGATACGCAGTATTTT
TRBV4-3	few	TRBD1	TRBJ1-2	CASSQAGTGGSSYGYTF	TGCGCCAGCAGCCAAGCTGGGACAGGGGGGTCTTCCTATGGCTACACCTTC
TRBV5-1	NA	NA	TRBJ1-5	CASSLHAGSMPQHF	TGCGCCAGCAGCTTGCATGCGGGTTCGATGCCCCAGCATTTT
TRBV28	NA	NA	TRBJ2-1	CASQPTPSYNEQFF	TGTGCCAGCCAACCTACCCCATCGTACAATGAGCAGTTCTTC
TRBV5-1	NA	TRBD1	TRBJ2-1	CASSRIQGAHNEQFF	TGCGCCAGCAGCCGGATACAGGGGGCACACAATGAGCAGTTCTTC
TRBV18	NA	NA	TRBJ1-5	CASSLLQGMNQPQHF	TGTGCCAGCTCACTTTTGCAGGGAATGAATCAGCCCCAGCATTTT
TRBV5-1	NA	TRBD2	TRBJ2-2	CASSALAGANTGELFF	TGCGCCAGCAGCGCTCTAGCGGGAGCGAACACCGGGGAGCTGTTTTTT
TRBV7-3	NA	TRBD1	TRBJ2-1	CASSPDRTAYNEQFF	TGTGCCAGCAGCCCGGACAGGACAGCCTACAATGAGCAGTTCTTC
TRBV5-1	NA	NA	TRBJ1-2	CASSLGGDDGYTF	TGCGCCAGCAGCTTGGGCGGGGACGATGGCTACACCTTC